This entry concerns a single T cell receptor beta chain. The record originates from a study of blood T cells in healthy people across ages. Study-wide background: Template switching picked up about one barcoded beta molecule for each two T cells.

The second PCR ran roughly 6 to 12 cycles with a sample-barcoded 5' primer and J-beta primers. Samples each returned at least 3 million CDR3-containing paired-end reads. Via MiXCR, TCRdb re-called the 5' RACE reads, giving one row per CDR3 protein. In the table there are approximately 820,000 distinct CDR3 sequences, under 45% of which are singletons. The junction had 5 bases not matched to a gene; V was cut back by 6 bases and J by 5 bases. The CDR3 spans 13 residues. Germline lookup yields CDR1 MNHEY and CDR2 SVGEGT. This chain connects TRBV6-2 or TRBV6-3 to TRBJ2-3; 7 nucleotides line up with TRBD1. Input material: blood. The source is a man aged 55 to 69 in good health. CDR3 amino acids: CASSIAGGDTQYF. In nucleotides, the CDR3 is TGTGCCAGCAGCATCGCAGGGGGAGATACGCAGTATTTT.